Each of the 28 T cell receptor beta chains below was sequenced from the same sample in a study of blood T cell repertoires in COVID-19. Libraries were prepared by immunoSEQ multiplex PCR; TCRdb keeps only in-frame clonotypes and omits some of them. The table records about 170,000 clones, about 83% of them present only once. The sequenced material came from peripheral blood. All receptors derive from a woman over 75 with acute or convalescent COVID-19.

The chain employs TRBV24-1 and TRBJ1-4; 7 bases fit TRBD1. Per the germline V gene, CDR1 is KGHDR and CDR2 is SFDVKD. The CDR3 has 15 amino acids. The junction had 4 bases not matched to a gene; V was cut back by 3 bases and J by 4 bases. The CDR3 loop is CATSDRTGGNEKLFF. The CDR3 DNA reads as TGTGCCACCAGTGATCGGACAGGCGGTAATGAAAAACTGTTTTTT.

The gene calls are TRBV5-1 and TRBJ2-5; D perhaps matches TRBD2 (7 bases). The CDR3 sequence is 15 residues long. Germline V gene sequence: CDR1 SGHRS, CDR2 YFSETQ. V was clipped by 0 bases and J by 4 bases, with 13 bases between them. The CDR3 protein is CASSLGGGPRETQYF. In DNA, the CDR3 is TGCGCCAGCAGCTTGGGCGGGGGCCCCCGAGAGACCCAGTACTTC.

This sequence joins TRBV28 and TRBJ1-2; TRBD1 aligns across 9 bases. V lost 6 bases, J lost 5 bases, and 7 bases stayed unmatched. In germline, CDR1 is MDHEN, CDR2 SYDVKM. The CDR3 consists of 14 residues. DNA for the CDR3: TGTGCCAGCAGGGCGACAGGGGGTTTGTATGGCTACACCTTC. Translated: CASRATGGLYGYTF.

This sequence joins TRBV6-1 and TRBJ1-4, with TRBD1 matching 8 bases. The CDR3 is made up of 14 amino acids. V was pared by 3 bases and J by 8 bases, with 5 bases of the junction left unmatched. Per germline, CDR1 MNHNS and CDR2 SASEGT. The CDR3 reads CASSDPGGREKLFF. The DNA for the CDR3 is TGTGCCAGCAGTGACCCAGGGGGCCGGGAAAAACTGTTTTTT.

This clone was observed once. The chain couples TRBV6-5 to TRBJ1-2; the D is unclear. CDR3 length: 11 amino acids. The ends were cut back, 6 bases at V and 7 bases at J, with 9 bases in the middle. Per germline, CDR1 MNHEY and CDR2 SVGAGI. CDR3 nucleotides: TGTGCCAGCAGGGTAACGGGTGGCTACACCTTC. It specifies CASRVTGGYTF.

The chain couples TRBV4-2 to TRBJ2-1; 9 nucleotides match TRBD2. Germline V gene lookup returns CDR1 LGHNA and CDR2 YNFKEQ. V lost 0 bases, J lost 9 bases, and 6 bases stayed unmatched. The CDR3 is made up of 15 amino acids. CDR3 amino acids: CASSQDWRGGGEQFF. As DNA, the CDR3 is TGTGCCAGCAGCCAAGATTGGCGGGGGGGTGGTGAGCAGTTCTTC.

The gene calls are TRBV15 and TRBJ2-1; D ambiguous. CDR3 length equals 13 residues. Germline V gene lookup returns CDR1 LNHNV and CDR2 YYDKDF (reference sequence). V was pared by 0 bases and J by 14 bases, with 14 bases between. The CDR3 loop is CATSRDEVLSKFF. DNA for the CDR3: TGTGCCACCAGCAGAGATGAGGTCCTTTCGAAGTTCTTC.

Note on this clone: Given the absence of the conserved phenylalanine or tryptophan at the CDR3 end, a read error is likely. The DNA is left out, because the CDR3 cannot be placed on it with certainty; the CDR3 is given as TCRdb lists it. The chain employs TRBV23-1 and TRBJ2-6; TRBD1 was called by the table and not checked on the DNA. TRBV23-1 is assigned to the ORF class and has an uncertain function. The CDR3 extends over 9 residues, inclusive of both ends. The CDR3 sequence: CASSLVRAL.

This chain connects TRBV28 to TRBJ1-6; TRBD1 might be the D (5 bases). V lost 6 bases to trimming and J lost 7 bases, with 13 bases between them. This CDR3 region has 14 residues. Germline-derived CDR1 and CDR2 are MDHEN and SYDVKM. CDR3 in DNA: TGTGCCAGCAGCCGGGGACTGCGGAATTCACCCCTCCACTTT. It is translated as CASSRGLRNSPLHF.

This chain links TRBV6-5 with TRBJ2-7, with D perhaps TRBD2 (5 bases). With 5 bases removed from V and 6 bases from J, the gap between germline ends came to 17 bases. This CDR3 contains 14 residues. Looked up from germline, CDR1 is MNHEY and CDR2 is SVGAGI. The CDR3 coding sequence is TGTGCCAGCAGTCGGGCAGGTGGGAGATTCGAGCAGTACTTC. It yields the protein CASSRAGGRFEQYF.

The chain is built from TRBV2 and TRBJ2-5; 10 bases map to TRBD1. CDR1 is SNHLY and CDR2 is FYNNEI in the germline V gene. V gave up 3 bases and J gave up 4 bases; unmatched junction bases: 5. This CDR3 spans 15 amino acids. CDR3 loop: CASSELGTGVETQYF. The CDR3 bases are TGTGCCAGCAGTGAGCTAGGGACAGGGGTAGAGACCCAGTACTTC.

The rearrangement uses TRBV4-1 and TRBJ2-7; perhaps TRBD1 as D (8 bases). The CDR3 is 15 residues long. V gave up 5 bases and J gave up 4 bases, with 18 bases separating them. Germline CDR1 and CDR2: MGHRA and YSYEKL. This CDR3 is CASSDLGQGGYEQYF. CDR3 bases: TGCGCCAGCAGCGACCTCGGACAGGGAGGGTACGAGCAGTACTTC.

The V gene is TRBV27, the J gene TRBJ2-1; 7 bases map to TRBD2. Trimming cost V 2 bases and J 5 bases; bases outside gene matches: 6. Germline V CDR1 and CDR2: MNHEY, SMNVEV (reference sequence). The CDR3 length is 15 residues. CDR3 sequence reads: CASSLLGGSHNEQFF. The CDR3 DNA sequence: TGTGCCAGCAGTTTACTGGGCGGGAGCCACAATGAGCAGTTCTTC.

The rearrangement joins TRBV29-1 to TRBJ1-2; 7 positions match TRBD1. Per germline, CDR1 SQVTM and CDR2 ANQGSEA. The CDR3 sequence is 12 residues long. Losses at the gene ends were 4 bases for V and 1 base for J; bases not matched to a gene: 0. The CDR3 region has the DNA TGCAGCGTTGGGGACAGTAACTATGGCTACACCTTC. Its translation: CSVGDSNYGYTF.

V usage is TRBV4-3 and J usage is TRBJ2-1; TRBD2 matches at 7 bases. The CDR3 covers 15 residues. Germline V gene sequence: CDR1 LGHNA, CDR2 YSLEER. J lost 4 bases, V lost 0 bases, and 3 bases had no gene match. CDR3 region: CASSQETGGYNEQFF. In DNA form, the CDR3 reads TGCGCCAGCAGCCAAGAGACGGGGGGTTACAATGAGCAGTTCTTC.

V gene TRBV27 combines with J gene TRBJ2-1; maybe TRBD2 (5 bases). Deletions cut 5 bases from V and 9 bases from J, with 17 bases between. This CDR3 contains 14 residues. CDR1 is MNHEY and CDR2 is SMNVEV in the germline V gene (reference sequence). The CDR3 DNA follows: TGTGCCAGCAGTCCTACCCCGGGGAGCCTTGAGCAGTTCTTC. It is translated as CASSPTPGSLEQFF.

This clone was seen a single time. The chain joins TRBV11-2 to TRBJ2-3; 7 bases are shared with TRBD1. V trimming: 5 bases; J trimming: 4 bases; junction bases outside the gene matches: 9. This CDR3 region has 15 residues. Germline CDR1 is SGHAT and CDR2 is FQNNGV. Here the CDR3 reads CASSTNRGKADTQYF. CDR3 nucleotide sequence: TGTGCCAGCAGCACCAACAGGGGAAAGGCAGATACGCAGTATTTT. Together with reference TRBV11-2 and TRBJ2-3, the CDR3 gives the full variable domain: EAGVAQSPRYKIIEKRQSVAFWCNPISGHATLYWYQQILGQGPKLLIQFQNNGVVDDSQLPKDRFSAERLKGVDSTLKIQPAKLEDSAVYLCASSTNRGKADTQYFGPGTRLTVL.

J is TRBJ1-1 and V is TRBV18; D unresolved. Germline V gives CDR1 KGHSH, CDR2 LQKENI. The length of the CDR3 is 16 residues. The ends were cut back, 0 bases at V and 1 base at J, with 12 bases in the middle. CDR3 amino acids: CASSPPSSGRNTEAFF. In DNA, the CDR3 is TGTGCCAGCTCACCACCTAGTAGCGGTAGGAACACTGAAGCTTTCTTT.

DNA of the CDR3: TGTGCCAGCAGCTTAGTGGTATACAGGAACACCGGGGAGCTGTTTTTT. Encoded protein: CASSLVVYRNTGELFF. The chain links TRBV7-2 to TRBJ2-2; D is undetermined. Germline V gives CDR1 SGHTA, CDR2 FQGNSA. Deletions cut 1 base from V and 1 base from J, with 10 bases between. This CDR3 contains 16 residues.

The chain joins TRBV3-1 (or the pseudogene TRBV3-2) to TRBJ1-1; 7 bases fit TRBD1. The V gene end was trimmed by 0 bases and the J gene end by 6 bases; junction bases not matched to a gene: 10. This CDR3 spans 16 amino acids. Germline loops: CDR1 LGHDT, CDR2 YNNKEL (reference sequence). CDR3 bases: TGTGCCAGCAGCCAAGATCTGGGCAGGGGGAGACCTGAAGCTTTCTTT. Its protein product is CASSQDLGRGRPEAFF.

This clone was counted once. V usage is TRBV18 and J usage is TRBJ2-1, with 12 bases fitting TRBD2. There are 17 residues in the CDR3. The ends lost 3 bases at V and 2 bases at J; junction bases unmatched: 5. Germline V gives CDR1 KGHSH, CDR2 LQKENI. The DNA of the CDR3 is TGTGCCAGCTCACCCTCTAGCGGGAGGGTGACCTACAATGAGCAGTTCTTC. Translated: CASSPSSGRVTYNEQFF.

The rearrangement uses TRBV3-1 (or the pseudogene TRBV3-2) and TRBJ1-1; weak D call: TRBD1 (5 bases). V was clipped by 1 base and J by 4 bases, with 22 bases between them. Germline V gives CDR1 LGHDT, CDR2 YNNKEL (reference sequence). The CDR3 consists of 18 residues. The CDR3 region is CASSQVGWAGRGPTEAFF. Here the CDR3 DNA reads TGTGCCAGCAGCCAAGTTGGCTGGGCAGGGCGCGGACCCACTGAAGCTTTCTTT.

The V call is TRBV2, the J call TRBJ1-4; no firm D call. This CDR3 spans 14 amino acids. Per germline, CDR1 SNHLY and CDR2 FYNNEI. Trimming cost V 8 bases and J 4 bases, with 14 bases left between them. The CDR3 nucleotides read TGTGCCAGCTCCATTTCGGTGTTTAATGAAAAACTGTTTTTT. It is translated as CASSISVFNEKLFF.

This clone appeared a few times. This chain's CDR3 is CASSYWDRRVGQPQHF. DNA for the CDR3: TGTGCCAGCAGTTACTGGGACAGAAGGGTAGGACAGCCCCAGCATTTT. The chain combines TRBV6-2 or TRBV6-3 with TRBJ1-5, with TRBD1 matching 7 bases. V shed 1 base, J shed 7 bases, and the junction held 10 bases outside the gene matches. The CDR3 sequence is 16 residues long. Germline V gene lookup returns CDR1 MNHEY and CDR2 SVGEGT.

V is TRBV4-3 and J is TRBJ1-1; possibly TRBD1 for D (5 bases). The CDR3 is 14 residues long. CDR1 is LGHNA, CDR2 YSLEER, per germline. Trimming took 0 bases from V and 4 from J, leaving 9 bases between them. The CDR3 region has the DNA TGCGCCAGCAGCCAAGACGGGGGAGTCACTGAAGCTTTCTTT. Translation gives CASSQDGGVTEAFF.

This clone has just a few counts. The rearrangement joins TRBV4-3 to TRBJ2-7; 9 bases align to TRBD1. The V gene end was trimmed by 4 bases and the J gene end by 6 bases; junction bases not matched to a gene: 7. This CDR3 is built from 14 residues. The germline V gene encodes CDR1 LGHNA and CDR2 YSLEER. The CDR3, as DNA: TGCGCCAGCAGCCTGGGACAGGGTGGAGGCGAGCAGTACTTC. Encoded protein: CASSLGQGGGEQYF.

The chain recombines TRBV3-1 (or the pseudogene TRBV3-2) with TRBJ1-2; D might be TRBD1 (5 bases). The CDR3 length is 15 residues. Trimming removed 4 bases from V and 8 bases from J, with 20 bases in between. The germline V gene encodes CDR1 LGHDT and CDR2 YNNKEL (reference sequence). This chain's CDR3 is CASSPFVGGTEGYTF. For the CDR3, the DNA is TGTGCCAGCAGCCCCTTTGTCGGGGGGACGGAGGGCTACACCTTC.

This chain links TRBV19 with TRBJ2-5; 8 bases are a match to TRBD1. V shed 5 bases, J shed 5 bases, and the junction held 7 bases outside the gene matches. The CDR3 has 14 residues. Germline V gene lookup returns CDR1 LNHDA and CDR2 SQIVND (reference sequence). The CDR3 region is CASSFQGALETQYF. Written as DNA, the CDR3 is TGTGCCAGTAGTTTCCAGGGGGCTCTGGAGACCCAGTACTTC.